These 7 T cell receptor beta chains were sequenced from one sample in a study of identical twins. TCRdb re-called the 5' RACE reads with MiXCR, one entry per CDR3 protein. The sample lists 350,000 or so distinct CDR3 sequences, around 12% occurring once. These sequences were also reported in another study, on yellow fever vaccine responses in identical twins.

The sample comprised CD8+ T cells sorted from blood. The receptors here all came from a woman between 18 and 29 years old in good health.

This chain connects TRBV5-4 to TRBJ2-2, with 8 bases matching TRBD1. The V gene end was trimmed by 2 bases and the J gene end by 7 bases; junction bases not matched to a gene: 10. Germline CDR1 SGHNT, CDR2 YYREEE (reference sequence). This CDR3 is built from 16 residues. This CDR3 reads CASSFPDQGAVGELFF. CDR3 nucleotides: TGTGCCAGCAGCTTTCCGGACCAGGGGGCAGTCGGGGAGCTGTTTTTT.

J is TRBJ2-2 and V is TRBV7-7; 7 bases map to TRBD2. The germline gives CDR1 SSHAT, CDR2 FNYEAQ (reference sequence). With V trimmed by 5 bases and J by 0 bases, 3 bases remained unmatched. The CDR3 is 15 amino acids. The CDR3 bases are TGTGCCAGCAGCCCTCGGGGGGCGAACACCGGGGAGCTGTTTTTT. Amino acids: CASSPRGANTGELFF. Full variable domain (remainder filled in from reference TRBV7-7 and TRBJ2-2): GAGVSQSPRYKVTKRGQDVTLRCDPISSHATLYWYQQALGQGPEFLTYFNYEAQPDKSGLPSDRFSAERPEGSISTLTIQRTEQRDSAMYRCASSPRGANTGELFFGEGSRLTVL.

This clonotype was counted a few times. The chain employs TRBV7-9 and TRBJ2-1; 7 nucleotides match TRBD2. V shed 1 base and J 7 bases; nucleotides not matched to a gene: 10. This CDR3 has 16 residues. From germline, CDR1 is SEHNR and CDR2 FQNEAQ (reference sequence). The CDR3 loop is CASSLGYGLDTNEQFF. For the CDR3, the DNA is TGTGCCAGCAGCTTAGGTTATGGACTAGATACGAATGAGCAGTTCTTC.

This clonotype was counted only a few times. The chain recombines TRBV7-9 with TRBJ2-1; 7 nucleotides align to TRBD1. The ends lost 1 base at V and 6 bases at J; junction bases unmatched: 9. The germline CDR1 and CDR2 sequences are SEHNR and FQNEAQ (reference sequence). The CDR3 spans 16 residues. Here the CDR3 DNA reads TGTGCCAGCAGCTTAGAATTCTTAGGACAGGCCAATGAGCAGTTCTTC. This translates into CASSLEFLGQANEQFF.

Worth noting for this clonotype: Since a much larger clone is just one base distant, this may be a read error. The chain carries TRBV5-6 and TRBJ2-1; TRBD2 aligns across 13 bases. V lost 7 bases to trimming and J lost 5 bases; unmatched junction nucleotides: 6. The CDR3 spans 15 residues. Germline values: CDR1 SGHDT, CDR2 YYEEEE. DNA of the CDR3: TGTGCCAGCGGCCCCGGACTAGCGGGAGACAATGAGCAGTTCTTC. This sequence encodes CASGPGLAGDNEQFF.

V and J are TRBV5-1 and TRBJ2-5, with D maybe TRBD1 (6 bases). Trimming pared 2 bases from V and 5 bases from J, leaving 13 bases between. The CDR3 has 14 residues. Looked up from germline, CDR1 is SGHRS and CDR2 is YFSETQ. In DNA form, the CDR3 reads TGCGCCAGCAGCTTAGGCCAGGGGATGGAGACCCAGTACTTC. This codes for CASSLGQGMETQYF. Variable domain in full (rest from reference TRBV5-1 and TRBJ2-5): KAGVTQTPRYLIKTRGQQVTLSCSPISGHRSVSWYQQTPGQGLQFLFEYFSETQRNKGNFPGRFSGRQFSNSRSEMNVSTLELGDSALYLCASSLGQGMETQYFGPGTRLLVL.

The chain recombines TRBV18 with TRBJ2-7, with a tentative D call TRBD1 (6 bases). The CDR3 totals 14 residues. Trimming left V 0 bases short and J 2 bases short, with 8 bases between. The germline V gene has CDR1 KGHSH and CDR2 LQKENI. In nucleotides, the CDR3 is TGTGCCAGCTCACCACCCAGGGACACCTACGAGCAGTACTTC. It is translated as CASSPPRDTYEQYF.